This T cell receptor (beta chain) was recovered during a study of blood T cell repertoires in COVID-19. CDR3 size: 15 residues. V lost 2 bases and J 7 bases, leaving 15 bases between the germline ends. Germline V gene sequence: CDR1 SGHAT, CDR2 FQNNGV. Libraries were prepared by immunoSEQ multiplex PCR; TCRdb keeps only in-frame clonotypes and omits some of them. The repertoire holds about 180,000 clones, with around 80% as singletons. Sequences were obtained from peripheral blood. The V and J genes are TRBV11-2 and TRBJ2-1; D possibly corresponds to TRBD2 (6 bases). The receptor was derived from a woman aged 55-75 years with acute or convalescent COVID-19. The CDR3 reads CASSLTVVAGNEQFF. The CDR3 DNA follows: TGTGCCAGCAGCTTAACGGTAGTGGCGGGGAATGAGCAGTTCTTC.